The rows below give T cell receptor beta chains drawn from one sample of a study of blood T cell repertoires in COVID-19. Assay: immunoSEQ multiplex PCR; the TCRdb copy retains only in-frame clones and omits some. In the table there are about 160,000 clones, under 95% of which are singletons. The sample comprised peripheral blood. Every receptor here comes from a man between 60 and 75 years old with active or convalescent COVID-19. The CDR3 runs from the conserved cysteine through the conserved F or W. A D gene is named only where the DNA matches it firmly. Clone sizes are given selectively: once, few, many, or a class where the clone is expanded.

v_gene: TRBV7-9; d_gene: TRBD1; j_gene: TRBJ1-2; abundance: -; CDR3aa: CASSLNLDRGGYTF; CDR3nt: TGTGCCAGCAGCTTGAACCTAGACAGGGGAGGCTACACCTTC
v_gene: TRBV2; d_gene: TRBD1; j_gene: TRBJ1-5; abundance: -; CDR3aa: CASSQGTGNQPQHF; CDR3nt: TGTGCCAGCAGCCAAGGGACAGGAAATCAGCCCCAGCATTTT
v_gene: TRBV5-1; d_gene: -; j_gene: TRBJ2-5; abundance: -; CDR3aa: CASTPLLGRQETQYF; CDR3nt: TGCGCCAGCACCCCGCTTTTGGGCAGGCAAGAGACCCAGTACTTC
v_gene: TRBV23-1; d_gene: TRBD1; j_gene: TRBJ1-1; abundance: -; CDR3aa: CASSHRDRGRRNTEAFF; CDR3nt: TGCGCCAGCAGCCACCGGGACAGGGGGCGTCGGAACACTGAAGCTTTCTTT
v_gene: TRBV9; d_gene: TRBD1; j_gene: TRBJ1-4; abundance: -; CDR3aa: CASSVGRQGYEKLFF; CDR3nt: TGTGCCAGCAGCGTAGGTCGACAGGGCTATGAAAAACTGTTTTTT
v_gene: TRBV6-5; d_gene: -; j_gene: TRBJ1-1; abundance: -; CDR3aa: CASSYSGRGNTEAFF; CDR3nt: TGTGCCAGCAGTTACTCCGGCAGGGGGAACACTGAAGCTTTCTTT
v_gene: TRBV6-5; d_gene: -; j_gene: TRBJ1-2; abundance: -; CDR3aa: CASRSLSYGYTF; CDR3nt: TGTGCCAGCAGAAGCCTATCCTATGGCTACACCTTC
v_gene: TRBV2; d_gene: TRBD2; j_gene: TRBJ2-1; abundance: -; CDR3aa: CASSVSGRAGYNEQFF; CDR3nt: TGTGCCAGCAGTGTTAGCGGGAGGGCCGGCTACAATGAGCAGTTCTTC
v_gene: TRBV6-5; d_gene: -; j_gene: TRBJ1-2; abundance: -; CDR3aa: CAIRPPRGGGYTF; CDR3nt: TGTGCCATCCGACCTCCCCGGGGAGGGGGCTACACCTTC
v_gene: TRBV30; d_gene: TRBD1; j_gene: TRBJ1-5; abundance: -; CDR3aa: CAWSGEGGGQPQHF; CDR3nt: TGTGCCTGGAGTGGGGAAGGGGGCGGCCAGCCCCAGCATTTT
v_gene: TRBV19; d_gene: TRBD1; j_gene: TRBJ1-2; abundance: -; CDR3aa: CASTTGAGNYGYTF; CDR3nt: TGTGCCAGTACGACAGGGGCAGGGAACTATGGCTACACCTTC
v_gene: TRBV11-1; d_gene: -; j_gene: TRBJ2-5; abundance: -; CDR3aa: CASSLARLEGTQYF; CDR3nt: TGTGCCAGCAGCTTAGCGCGACTAGAGGGGACCCAGTACTTC
v_gene: TRBV19; d_gene: TRBD1; j_gene: TRBJ2-5; abundance: -; CDR3aa: CASSIDLEQGLETQYF; CDR3nt: TGTGCCAGTAGTATAGATCTCGAACAGGGGTTAGAGACCCAGTACTTC
v_gene: TRBV18; d_gene: -; j_gene: TRBJ1-5; abundance: -; CDR3aa: CASSPADNQPQHF; CDR3nt: TGTGCCAGCTCACCGGCAGATAATCAGCCCCAGCATTTT
v_gene: TRBV6-2/TRBV6-3; d_gene: TRBD1; j_gene: TRBJ1-2; abundance: -; CDR3aa: CASSYMKDRGRRTYGYTF; CDR3nt: TGTGCCAGCAGTTACATGAAGGACAGGGGGCGCAGAACCTATGGCTACACCTTC
v_gene: TRBV19; d_gene: -; j_gene: TRBJ2-2; abundance: once; CDR3aa: CASSIDPKGAGELFF; CDR3nt: TGTGCCAGTAGTATAGACCCCAAGGGGGCCGGGGAGCTGTTTTTT
v_gene: TRBV7-2; d_gene: TRBD1; j_gene: TRBJ1-1; abundance: -; CDR3aa: CASSPYMDRGGTEAFF; CDR3nt: TGTGCCAGCAGCCCCTACATGGACAGGGGAGGAACTGAAGCTTTCTTT
v_gene: TRBV29-1; d_gene: TRBD1; j_gene: TRBJ1-2; abundance: few; CDR3aa: CSVDPQGAGSYGYTF; CDR3nt: TGCAGCGTTGACCCGCAGGGGGCGGGTTCCTATGGCTACACCTTC
v_gene: TRBV20-1; d_gene: -; j_gene: TRBJ1-1; abundance: -; CDR3aa: CSAGGQEAFF; CDR3nt: TGCAGTGCTGGGGGACAAGAAGCTTTCTTT
v_gene: TRBV18; d_gene: -; j_gene: TRBJ1-3; abundance: -; CDR3aa: CASSETGPSGNTIYF; CDR3nt: TGTGCCAGCTCAGAAACAGGCCCCTCTGGAAACACCATATATTTT
v_gene: TRBV5-8; d_gene: -; j_gene: TRBJ1-1; abundance: -; CDR3aa: CASSLPNREAFF; CDR3nt: TGTGCCAGCAGCTTGCCGAACAGGGAAGCTTTCTTT
v_gene: TRBV5-5; d_gene: -; j_gene: TRBJ2-6; abundance: -; CDR3aa: CASSLEATVYSGANVLTF; CDR3nt: TGTGCCAGCAGCTTGGAGGCGACTGTTTATTCTGGGGCCAACGTCCTGACTTTC
v_gene: TRBV19; d_gene: TRBD1; j_gene: TRBJ1-5; abundance: -; CDR3aa: CASSIEDRGWQPQHF; CDR3nt: TGTGCCAGTAGTATAGAGGACAGGGGGTGGCAGCCCCAGCATTTT
v_gene: TRBV2; d_gene: -; j_gene: TRBJ2-7; abundance: few; CDR3aa: CASRSSAPYEQYF; CDR3nt: TGTGCCAGCAGGTCTAGCGCTCCCTACGAGCAGTACTTC
v_gene: TRBV10-3; d_gene: -; j_gene: TRBJ1-2; abundance: -; CDR3aa: CATSEGRGYGYTF; CDR3nt: TGTGCCACCAGTGAAGGGAGAGGCTATGGCTACACCTTC
v_gene: TRBV18; d_gene: -; j_gene: TRBJ2-5; abundance: -; CDR3aa: CASSPPDSKETQYF; CDR3nt: TGTGCCAGCTCACCACCGGACAGTAAAGAGACCCAGTACTTC
v_gene: TRBV7-9; d_gene: TRBD1; j_gene: TRBJ1-2; abundance: -; CDR3aa: CASSLGQGMYTF; CDR3nt: TGTGCCAGCAGCCTGGGACAGGGGATGTACACCTTC
v_gene: TRBV30; d_gene: -; j_gene: TRBJ2-7; abundance: -; CDR3aa: CAWSVLYEQYF; CDR3nt: TGTGCCTGGAGTGTACTCTACGAGCAGTACTTC
v_gene: TRBV2; d_gene: TRBD2; j_gene: TRBJ2-2; abundance: few; CDR3aa: CASSTSGSGTGELFF; CDR3nt: TGTGCCAGCAGTACAAGCGGGAGTGGGACCGGGGAGCTGTTTTTT
v_gene: TRBV27; d_gene: -; j_gene: TRBJ1-1; abundance: once; CDR3aa: CASSEIVNTEAFF; CDR3nt: TGTGCCAGCAGTGAGATTGTGAACACTGAAGCTTTCTTT
v_gene: TRBV3-1/TRBV3-2; d_gene: TRBD2; j_gene: TRBJ2-5; abundance: -; CDR3aa: CASSPQTSGGQETQYF; CDR3nt: TGTGCCAGCAGCCCCCAGACTAGCGGGGGGCAAGAGACCCAGTACTTC
v_gene: TRBV7-2; d_gene: -; j_gene: TRBJ2-7; abundance: -; CDR3aa: CASSYPTSEQYF; CDR3nt: TGTGCCAGCAGCTATCCGACTAGCGAGCAGTACTTC
v_gene: TRBV6-6; d_gene: -; j_gene: TRBJ2-1; abundance: once; CDR3aa: CASSLQGVGYNEQFF; CDR3nt: TGTGCCAGCAGTTTACAGGGTGTGGGCTACAATGAGCAGTTCTTC
v_gene: TRBV7-6; d_gene: TRBD2; j_gene: TRBJ2-5; abundance: once; CDR3aa: CASSLVGLALETQYF; CDR3nt: TGTGCCAGCAGCTTAGTGGGACTAGCTCTGGAGACCCAGTACTTC
v_gene: TRBV3-1/TRBV3-2; d_gene: -; j_gene: TRBJ2-1; abundance: -; CDR3aa: CASSPRGISYNEQFF; CDR3nt: TGTGCCAGCAGCCCTCGGGGGATCTCCTACAATGAGCAGTTCTTC